Listed below are T cell receptor beta chains from one sample, sequenced in a study of blood T cell repertoires in COVID-19. Produced via immunoSEQ multiplex PCR; TCRdb's table is partial and in-frame only. The table records 98,000 or so clones, 86% of them present only once. Material for sequencing was peripheral blood. These receptors originate from a woman aged 60-75 years in a cohort sampled during active or convalescent COVID-19. The CDR3 runs from the conserved cysteine through the conserved F or W. The order of the fields is D gene, clone size, J gene, V gene, CDR3 protein, CDR3 DNA. A D gene is named only where the DNA matches it firmly. Clone size, where shown, is once, few, many, or a class for clones that have expanded.

.	.	TRBJ1-2	TRBV19	CASIENPRGYGYTF	TGTGCCAGTATCGAGAACCCACGGGGCTATGGCTACACCTTC
.	.	TRBJ1-1	TRBV2	CASSEAPGGRTEAFF	TGTGCCAGCAGTGAAGCGCCGGGGGGGAGGACTGAAGCTTTCTTT
TRBD2	.	TRBJ2-7	TRBV24-1	CATSEWGGNEQYF	TGTGCCACCAGTGAGTGGGGGGGGAACGAGCAGTACTTC
.	.	TRBJ2-7	TRBV6-6	CASSAGLTLSYEQYF	TGTGCCAGCAGTGCGGGGTTAACCCTCTCCTACGAGCAGTACTTC
.	.	TRBJ1-2	TRBV10-3	CAIIGHQGSNYGYTF	TGTGCCATCATTGGGCACCAGGGGAGCAACTATGGCTACACCTTC
TRBD1	.	TRBJ2-7	TRBV28	CASTVGQGPYEQYF	TGTGCCAGCACTGTGGGACAGGGGCCGTACGAGCAGTACTTC
.	.	TRBJ1-1	TRBV7-7	CASSLARNTEAFF	TGTGCTAGCAGCTTAGCCAGAAACACTGAAGCTTTCTTT
TRBD1	.	TRBJ2-7	TRBV10-1	CASSELGQGREQYF	TGCGCCAGCAGTGAGCTTGGACAGGGGCGGGAGCAGTACTTC
TRBD1	once	TRBJ1-1	TRBV27	CAVLRGNEAFF	TGTGCCGTCCTCAGGGGGAATGAAGCTTTCTTT
.	.	TRBJ2-3	TRBV10-3	CAMASGFGLDTQYF	TGTGCCATGGCCTCAGGGTTTGGGTTAGATACGCAGTATTTT
TRBD2	few	TRBJ2-1	TRBV10-1	CASSGELAGIDEQFF	TGCGCCAGCAGCGGAGAACTAGCGGGAATAGATGAGCAGTTCTTC
TRBD1	once	TRBJ1-1	TRBV27	CASSGDRGNTEAFF	TGTGCCAGCAGTGGGGACAGGGGGAACACTGAAGCTTTCTTT
.	.	TRBJ2-7	TRBV3-1/TRBV3-2	CASSQGVTVAGSPYEQYF	TGTGCCAGCAGCCAAGGCGTGACCGTGGCGGGGAGCCCCTACGAGCAGTACTTC
TRBD1	.	TRBJ1-2	TRBV4-2	CASSLRGDDGYTF	TGTGCCAGCAGCCTCAGGGGGGATGATGGCTACACCTTC
TRBD1	.	TRBJ1-3	TRBV28	CASVQGDRGNTIYF	TGTGCCAGCGTGCAGGGGGACCGGGGAAACACCATATATTTT
TRBD2	.	TRBJ2-1	TRBV19	CASSYQRDYNEQFF	TGTGCCAGTAGCTACCAGCGGGACTACAATGAGCAGTTCTTC
TRBD1	.	TRBJ2-2	TRBV3-1/TRBV3-2	CASSSRTGGNTGELFF	TGTGCCAGCAGCTCCCGGACAGGGGGGAACACCGGGGAGCTGTTTTTT
TRBD1	.	TRBJ1-2	TRBV5-1	CASSSTGAGYTF	TGCGCCAGCAGCTCGACAGGGGCCGGCTACACCTTC
TRBD1	.	TRBJ1-1	TRBV5-1	CASIDRDTEAFF	TGCGCCAGTATTGACAGGGACACTGAAGCTTTCTTT
TRBD1	.	TRBJ1-2	TRBV5-1	CASRQTGGSDYGYTF	TGCGCCAGCAGACAGACAGGGGGCTCGGACTATGGCTACACCTTC
.	.	TRBJ1-5	TRBV28	CASSLYGGSNQPQHF	TGTGCCAGCAGTTTGTATGGTGGCAGCAATCAGCCCCAGCATTTT
.	.	TRBJ2-1	TRBV7-6	CASSLTLGLSYNEQFF	TGTGCCAGCAGCTTAACGCTGGGACTCTCCTACAATGAGCAGTTCTTC
.	.	TRBJ2-3	TRBV4-2	CASSQDRGAASTDTQYF	TGTGCCAGCAGCCAAGATCGGGGAGCGGCCAGCACAGATACGCAGTATTTT
TRBD2	.	TRBJ2-5	TRBV10-3	CAIRTSGGAGETQYF	TGTGCCATAAGGACTAGCGGGGGGGCTGGGGAGACCCAGTACTTC
TRBD1	.	TRBJ1-4	TRBV5-1	CASSLGTAGTNEKLFF	TGCGCCAGCAGCCTAGGGACAGCAGGAACTAATGAAAAACTGTTTTTT
.	few	TRBJ2-2	TRBV18	CASSPFAGTANTGELFF	TGTGCCAGCTCACCATTCGCGGGGACAGCTAACACCGGGGAGCTGTTTTTT
.	.	TRBJ1-2	TRBV7-9	CASSLGALTQAGGYTF	TGTGCCAGCAGCTTAGGCGCCTTAACACAGGCAGGAGGCTACACCTTC
TRBD1	.	TRBJ1-1	TRBV7-9	CASSPDRGLGTEAFF	TGTGCCAGCAGCCCGGACAGGGGGCTGGGCACTGAAGCTTTCTTT
.	.	TRBJ1-5	TRBV12-3/TRBV12-4	CASSFASNQPQHF	TGTGCCAGCAGTTTCGCGAGCAATCAGCCCCAGCATTTT
.	.	TRBJ2-7	TRBV4-1	CASSQQLQGMYEQYF	TGCGCCAGCAGCCAACAACTTCAGGGGATGTACGAGCAGTACTTC
TRBD1	once	TRBJ2-7	TRBV24-1	CATSDPGTTGAYEQYF	TGTGCCACCAGTGATCCCGGAACGACAGGGGCCTACGAGCAGTACTTC
TRBD1	.	TRBJ1-3	TRBV6-5	CASRLDRIAGNTIYF	TGTGCCAGCAGGTTGGACAGGATCGCGGGAAACACCATATATTTT
.	once	TRBJ2-1	TRBV5-1	CASSLVSGINEQFF	TGCGCCAGCAGCTTGGTTTCGGGGATCAATGAGCAGTTCTTC
TRBD1	few	TRBJ1-2	TRBV19	CASSIEDRWSYTF	TGTGCCAGTAGTATAGAGGACAGGTGGAGCTACACCTTC
.	.	TRBJ2-7	TRBV29-1	CSVTGSPTGSSYEQYF	TGCAGCGTCACGGGGTCCCCTACAGGGAGCTCCTACGAGCAGTACTTC
.	once	TRBJ1-2	TRBV27	CASSPLPLAGGYTF	TGTGCCAGCAGCCCCTTGCCCCTAGCGGGTGGCTACACCTTC
.	few	TRBJ2-3	TRBV18	CASSPALADTQYF	TGTGCCAGCTCACCAGCCCTAGCAGATACGCAGTATTTT
.	.	TRBJ2-3	TRBV28	CASSPTSGRVTDTQYF	TGTGCCAGCAGTCCTACTAGTGGGCGGGTGACAGATACGCAGTATTTT
TRBD1	.	TRBJ1-2	TRBV27	CASSARQGRGGYTF	TGTGCCAGCAGTGCCCGACAGGGGAGGGGTGGCTACACCTTC
.	few	TRBJ2-7	TRBV3-1/TRBV3-2	CASSQGTEVYEQYF	TGTGCCAGCAGCCAAGGGACGGAGGTCTACGAGCAGTACTTC
TRBD1	.	TRBJ2-1	TRBV3-1/TRBV3-2	CASSQGQVGSEQFF	TGTGCCAGCAGCCAGGGACAGGTTGGTAGTGAGCAGTTCTTC
TRBD1	.	TRBJ2-4	TRBV15	CATSTWTGHGGKNIQYF	TGTGCCACCAGCACCTGGACAGGTCATGGAGGCAAAAACATTCAGTACTTC
TRBD1	.	TRBJ1-1	TRBV24-1	CATSDPDRGITFF	TGTGCCACCAGTGATCCCGACAGGGGGATAACTTTCTTT
.	.	TRBJ1-2	TRBV18	CASSPPQSFNYGYTF	TGTGCCAGCTCACCACCTCAGTCTTTTAACTATGGCTACACCTTC
.	.	TRBJ1-4	TRBV29-1	CSVDGQGGKLFF	TGCAGCGTTGACGGCCAGGGAGGGAAACTGTTTTTT